This TCR beta chain was found in a study of T cells in Graves' hyperthyroidism and ophthalmopathy. This clonotype was picked up many times. Antigen: not known. Germline V gene data show CDR1 as KGHDR and CDR2 as SFDVKD. CDR3 length equals 15 residues. V dropped 3 bases and J dropped 5 bases, with 15 bases sitting between them. Study-level points and caveats: The model anticipated ophthalmopathy a median around six months pre-onset.

Amplification of TCR beta CDR3 regions was performed using RNA transcripts as template. The primer set for the first-round RT-PCR of the TCR CDR3 was HTBI. Via MiXCR, TCRdb re-called the multiplex PCR reads, giving one row per CDR3 protein. This sample yields about 290,000 distinct CDR3 sequences, of which approximately 15% are seen a single time; 7.9% belongs to the top ten. Orbital computed tomography, thyroid ultrasound, serum thyroxine and TRAb, and clinical symptoms together informed the diagnoses. The origin of this receptor is a woman between 35 and 50 years old with Graves' hyperthyroidism. V is TRBV24-1 and J is TRBJ2-5; D tentatively reads TRBD1 or TRBD2 (5 bases each). Source material: blood. Here the CDR3 DNA reads TGTGCCACCAGTGATCCGAAGGGACCCGGGGAGACCCAGTACTTC. Its translation: CATSDPKGPGETQYF.